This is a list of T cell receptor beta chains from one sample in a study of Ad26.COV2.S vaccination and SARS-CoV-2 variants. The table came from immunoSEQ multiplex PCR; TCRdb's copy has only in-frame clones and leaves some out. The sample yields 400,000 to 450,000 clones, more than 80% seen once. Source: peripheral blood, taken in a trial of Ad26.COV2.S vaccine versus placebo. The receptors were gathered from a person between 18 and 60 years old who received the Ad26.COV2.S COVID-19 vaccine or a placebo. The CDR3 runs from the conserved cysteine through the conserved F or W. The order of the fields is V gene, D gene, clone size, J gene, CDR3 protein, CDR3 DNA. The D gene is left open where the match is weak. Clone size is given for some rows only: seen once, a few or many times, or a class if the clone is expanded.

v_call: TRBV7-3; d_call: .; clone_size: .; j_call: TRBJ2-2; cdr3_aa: CASSLTTPGSGELFF; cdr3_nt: TGTGCCAGCAGCTTAACGACCCCCGGGTCCGGGGAGCTGTTTTTT
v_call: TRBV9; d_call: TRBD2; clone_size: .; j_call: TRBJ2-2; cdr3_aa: CASSVGTSVTGELFF; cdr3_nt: TGTGCCAGCAGCGTAGGGACTAGCGTCACCGGGGAGCTGTTTTTT
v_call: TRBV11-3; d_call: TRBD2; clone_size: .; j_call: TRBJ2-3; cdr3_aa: CASSSGLAGVDTQYF; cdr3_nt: TGTGCCAGCAGCTCGGGACTAGCGGGAGTAGATACGCAGTATTTT
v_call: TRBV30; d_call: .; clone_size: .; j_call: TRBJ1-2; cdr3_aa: CASPFGAGPDYGYTF; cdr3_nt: TGTGCCTCCCCCTTCGGAGCAGGACCAGACTATGGCTACACCTTC
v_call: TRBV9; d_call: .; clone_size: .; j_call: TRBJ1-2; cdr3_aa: CASSVVAGPKHGYTF; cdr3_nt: TGTGCCAGCAGCGTAGTTGCAGGGCCGAAGCATGGCTACACCTTC
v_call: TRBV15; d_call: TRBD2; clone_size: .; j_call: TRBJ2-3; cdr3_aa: CATSRAPSGSFTDTQYF; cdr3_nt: TGTGCCACCAGCAGAGCCCCTAGCGGGAGCTTCACAGATACGCAGTATTTT
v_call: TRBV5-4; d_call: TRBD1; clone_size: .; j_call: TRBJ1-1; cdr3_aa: CASSWIQGDTEAFF; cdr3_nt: TGTGCCAGCAGCTGGATACAGGGGGACACTGAAGCTTTCTTT
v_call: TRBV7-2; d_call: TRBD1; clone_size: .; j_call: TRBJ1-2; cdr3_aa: CASSLFRDSGRTF; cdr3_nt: TGTGCCAGCAGCTTATTCCGGGACAGCGGTCGCACCTTC
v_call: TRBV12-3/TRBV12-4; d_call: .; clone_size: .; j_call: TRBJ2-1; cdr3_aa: CASMTSSYNEQFF; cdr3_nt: TGTGCCAGCATGACTAGCTCCTACAATGAGCAGTTCTTC
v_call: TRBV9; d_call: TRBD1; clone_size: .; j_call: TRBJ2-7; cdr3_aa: CASSVATGQIYEQYF; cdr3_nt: TGTGCCAGCAGCGTAGCTACGGGACAGATCTACGAGCAGTACTTC
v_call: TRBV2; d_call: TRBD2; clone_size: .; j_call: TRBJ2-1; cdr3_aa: CASSERTSGRNEQFF; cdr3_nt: TGTGCCAGCAGTGAGAGGACTAGCGGGAGGAATGAGCAGTTCTTC
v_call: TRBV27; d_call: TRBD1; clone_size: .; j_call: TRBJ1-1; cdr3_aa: CASSLSRGGANTEAFF; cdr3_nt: TGTGCCAGCAGTTTATCGCGAGGGGGCGCGAACACTGAAGCTTTCTTT
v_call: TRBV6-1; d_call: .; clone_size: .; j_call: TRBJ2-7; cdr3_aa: CASSERASGHYEQYF; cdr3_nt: TGTGCCAGCAGTGAGAGGGCGTCGGGACACTACGAGCAGTACTTC
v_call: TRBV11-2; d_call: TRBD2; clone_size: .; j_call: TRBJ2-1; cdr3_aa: CASSHGTSGVNEQFF; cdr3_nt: TGTGCCAGCAGCCACGGGACTAGCGGGGTCAATGAGCAGTTCTTC
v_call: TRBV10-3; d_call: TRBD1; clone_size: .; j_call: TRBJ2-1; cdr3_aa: CAISGTGFSYNEQFF; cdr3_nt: TGTGCCATCAGTGGGACAGGGTTTTCCTACAATGAGCAGTTCTTC
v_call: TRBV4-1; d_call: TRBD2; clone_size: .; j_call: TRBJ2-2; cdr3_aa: CASSQDEREGLTGELFF; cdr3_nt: TGCGCCAGCAGCCAAGATGAGCGGGAGGGCCTCACCGGGGAGCTGTTTTTT
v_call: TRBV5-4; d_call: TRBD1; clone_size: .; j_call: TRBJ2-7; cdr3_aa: CASSKGQASSYEQYF; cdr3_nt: TGTGCCAGCAGCAAGGGACAGGCGAGCTCCTACGAGCAGTACTTC
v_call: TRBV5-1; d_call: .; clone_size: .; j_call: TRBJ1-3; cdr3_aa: CASSLDGVSGNTIYF; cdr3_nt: TGCGCCAGCAGCCTGGATGGGGTGTCTGGAAACACCATATATTTT
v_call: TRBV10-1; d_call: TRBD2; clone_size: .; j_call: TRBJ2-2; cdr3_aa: CASRGLADTGELFF; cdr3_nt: TGCGCCAGCCGAGGACTAGCCGACACCGGGGAGCTGTTTTTT
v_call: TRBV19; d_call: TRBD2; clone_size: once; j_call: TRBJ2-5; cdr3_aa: CASSPPGLEQETQYF; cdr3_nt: TGTGCCAGTAGCCCTCCGGGACTAGAGCAAGAGACCCAGTACTTC
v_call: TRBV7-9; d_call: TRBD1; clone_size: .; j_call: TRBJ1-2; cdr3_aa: CASSRQGQALYGYTF; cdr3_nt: TGTGCCAGCAGTCGCCAGGGACAGGCCCTCTATGGCTACACCTTC
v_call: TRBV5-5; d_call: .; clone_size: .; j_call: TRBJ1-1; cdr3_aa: CASSFGPNTEAFF; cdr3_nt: TGTGCCAGCAGCTTCGGGCCGAACACTGAAGCTTTCTTT
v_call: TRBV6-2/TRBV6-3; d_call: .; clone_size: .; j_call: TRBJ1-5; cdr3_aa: CASSYFTLNQPQHF; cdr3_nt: TGTGCCAGCAGTTACTTCACGCTAAATCAGCCCCAGCATTTT
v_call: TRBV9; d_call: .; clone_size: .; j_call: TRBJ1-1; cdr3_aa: CASPQGMNTEAFF; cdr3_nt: TGTGCCAGCCCACAGGGAATGAACACTGAAGCTTTCTTT
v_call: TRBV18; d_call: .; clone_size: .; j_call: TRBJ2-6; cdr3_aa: CASSPGFTGANVLTF; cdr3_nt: TGTGCCAGCTCACCTGGCTTCACTGGGGCCAACGTCCTGACTTTC
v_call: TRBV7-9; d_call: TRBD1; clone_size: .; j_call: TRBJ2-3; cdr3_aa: CASSLAGGQGTRDTQYF; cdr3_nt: TGTGCCAGCAGCTTAGCGGGGGGACAGGGTACGAGGGATACGCAGTATTTT
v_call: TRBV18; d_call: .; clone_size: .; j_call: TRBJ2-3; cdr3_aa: CASSSGVHTDTQYF; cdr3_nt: TGTGCCAGCTCATCGGGGGTCCACACAGATACGCAGTATTTT
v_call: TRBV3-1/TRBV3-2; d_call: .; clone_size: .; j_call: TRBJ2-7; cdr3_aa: CASSQTRTEQYF; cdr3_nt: TGTGCCAGCAGCCAGACGAGGACGGAGCAGTACTTC
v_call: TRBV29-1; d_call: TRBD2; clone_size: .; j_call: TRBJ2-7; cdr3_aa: CSVFGRAPSYEQYF; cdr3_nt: TGCAGCGTTTTTGGGAGGGCCCCCTCCTACGAGCAGTACTTC
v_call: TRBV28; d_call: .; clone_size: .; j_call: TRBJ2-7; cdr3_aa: CASSLGQSYEQYF; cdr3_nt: TGTGCCAGCAGTCTTGGACAGTCCTACGAGCAGTACTTC
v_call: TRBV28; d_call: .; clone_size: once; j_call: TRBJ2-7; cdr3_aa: CASSLFVAGRGHEQYF; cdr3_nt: TGTGCCAGCAGTTTATTTGTCGCGGGCAGGGGCCACGAGCAGTACTTC
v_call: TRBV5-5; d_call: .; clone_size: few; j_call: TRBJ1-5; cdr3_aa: CASSSYLGPQHF; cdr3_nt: TGTGCCAGCAGCTCCTACCTAGGGCCCCAGCATTTT
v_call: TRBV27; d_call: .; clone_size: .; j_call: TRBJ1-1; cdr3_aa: CASSLWVGRTEAFF; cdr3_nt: TGTGCCAGCAGTCTCTGGGTCGGGAGGACTGAAGCTTTCTTT
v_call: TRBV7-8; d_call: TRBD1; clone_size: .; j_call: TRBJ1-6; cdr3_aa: CASSLDRGNSPLHF; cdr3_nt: TGTGCCAGCAGCTTAGACAGGGGTAATTCACCCCTCCACTTT
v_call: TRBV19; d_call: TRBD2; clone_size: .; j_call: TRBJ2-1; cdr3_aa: CASSYEREAGRNEQFF; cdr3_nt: TGTGCCAGTAGTTACGAGCGGGAGGCGGGTAGAAATGAGCAGTTCTTC
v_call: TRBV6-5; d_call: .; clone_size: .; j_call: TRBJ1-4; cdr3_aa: CASSRQVFNEKLFF; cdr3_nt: TGTGCCAGCAGCCGACAGGTTTTTAATGAAAAACTGTTTTTT
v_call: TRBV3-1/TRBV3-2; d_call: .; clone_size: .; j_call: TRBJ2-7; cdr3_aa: CASSQGSYEQYF; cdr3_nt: TGTGCCAGCAGCCAAGGCTCCTACGAGCAGTACTTC
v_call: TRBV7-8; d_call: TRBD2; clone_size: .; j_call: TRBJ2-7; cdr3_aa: CASSRLAGGYEQYF; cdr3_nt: TGTGCCAGCAGCCGACTAGCGGGAGGGTACGAGCAGTACTTC
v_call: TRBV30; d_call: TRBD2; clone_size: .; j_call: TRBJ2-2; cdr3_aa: CAWKRTSQNTGELFF; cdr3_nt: TGTGCCTGGAAAAGGACTAGCCAGAACACCGGGGAGCTGTTTTTT
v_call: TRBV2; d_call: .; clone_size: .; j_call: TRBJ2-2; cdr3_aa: CASSLKLNTGELFF; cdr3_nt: TGTGCCAGCAGTTTGAAATTGAACACCGGGGAGCTGTTTTTT
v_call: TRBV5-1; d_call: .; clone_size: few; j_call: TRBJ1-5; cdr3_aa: CASSPGGSGVSNQPQHF; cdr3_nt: TGCGCCAGCAGCCCCGGAGGATCAGGGGTCAGCAATCAGCCCCAGCATTTT
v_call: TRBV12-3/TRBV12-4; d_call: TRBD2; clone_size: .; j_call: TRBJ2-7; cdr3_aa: CASFLAGGTEQYF; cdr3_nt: TGTGCCAGTTTCCTAGCGGGAGGGACCGAGCAGTACTTC
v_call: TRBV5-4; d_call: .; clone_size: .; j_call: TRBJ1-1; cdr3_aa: CASSLGGGVVTEAFF; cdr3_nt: TGTGCCAGCAGCTTGGGGGGAGGTGTAGTCACTGAAGCTTTCTTT
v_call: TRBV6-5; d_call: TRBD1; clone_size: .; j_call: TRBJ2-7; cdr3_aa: CASSSPSDRLEQYF; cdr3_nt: TGTGCCAGCAGTTCGCCCTCGGACAGGCTCGAGCAGTACTTC
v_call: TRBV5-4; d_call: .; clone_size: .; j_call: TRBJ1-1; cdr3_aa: CASSLGGPPGNTEAFF; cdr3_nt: TGTGCCAGCAGCTTGGGGGGGCCGCCGGGGAACACTGAAGCTTTCTTT
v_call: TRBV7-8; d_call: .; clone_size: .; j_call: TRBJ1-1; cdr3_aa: CASSLEQGWAEAFF; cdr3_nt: TGTGCCAGCAGCTTAGAGCAGGGTTGGGCTGAAGCTTTCTTT
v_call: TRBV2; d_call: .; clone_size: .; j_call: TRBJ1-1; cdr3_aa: CASTMRHITEAFF; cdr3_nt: TGTGCCAGCACCATGCGGCATATCACTGAAGCTTTCTTT
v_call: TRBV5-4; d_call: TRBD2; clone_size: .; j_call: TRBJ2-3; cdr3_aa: CASSSGGSFTDTQYF; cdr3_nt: TGTGCCAGCAGCTCGGGGGGGTCCTTCACAGATACGCAGTATTTT
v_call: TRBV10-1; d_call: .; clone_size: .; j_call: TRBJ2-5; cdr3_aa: CASSESGVETQYF; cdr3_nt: TGCGCCAGCAGTGAGTCGGGCGTGGAGACCCAGTACTTC
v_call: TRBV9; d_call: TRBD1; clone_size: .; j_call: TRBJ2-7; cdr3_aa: CASSPTGVWTYEQYF; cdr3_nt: TGTGCCAGCAGCCCCACAGGGGTATGGACCTACGAGCAGTACTTC
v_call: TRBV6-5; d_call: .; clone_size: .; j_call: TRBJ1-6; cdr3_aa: CASSYGGGALGSPLHF; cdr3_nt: TGTGCCAGCAGTTACGGAGGGGGAGCCCTTGGTTCACCCCTCCACTTT
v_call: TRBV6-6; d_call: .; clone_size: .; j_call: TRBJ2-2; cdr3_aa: CASSHGAVGAGELFF; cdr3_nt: TGTGCCAGCAGCCACGGGGCAGTAGGCGCCGGGGAGCTGTTTTTT
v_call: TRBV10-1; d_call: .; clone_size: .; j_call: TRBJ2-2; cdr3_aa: CASSEGRAVTGELFF; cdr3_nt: TGCGCCAGCAGTGAAGGCAGGGCCGTCACCGGGGAGCTGTTTTTT
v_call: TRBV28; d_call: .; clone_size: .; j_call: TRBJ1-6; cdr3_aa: CASSLNQMRNSPLHF; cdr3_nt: TGTGCCAGCAGTTTAAACCAGATGAGAAATTCACCCCTCCACTTT
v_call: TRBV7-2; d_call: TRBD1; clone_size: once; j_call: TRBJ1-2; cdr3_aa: CASSKNRGRYGYTF; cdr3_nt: TGTGCCAGCAGCAAGAACAGGGGAAGGTATGGCTACACCTTC
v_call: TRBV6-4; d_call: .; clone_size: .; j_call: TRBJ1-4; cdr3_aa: CASGLDTATNEKLFF; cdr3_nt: TGTGCCAGCGGCCTCGACACAGCAACTAATGAAAAACTGTTTTTT
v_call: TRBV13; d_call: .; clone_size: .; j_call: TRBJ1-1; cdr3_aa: CASSLLQNTEAFF; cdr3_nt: TGTGCCAGCAGCTTATTGCAGAACACTGAAGCTTTCTTT
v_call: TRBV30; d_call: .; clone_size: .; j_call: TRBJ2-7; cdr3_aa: CACYREFASEQYF; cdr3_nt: TGTGCCTGTTACAGGGAATTTGCTAGCGAGCAGTACTTC
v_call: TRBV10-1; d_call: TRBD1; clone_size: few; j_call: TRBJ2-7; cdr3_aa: CASSGGQGFEQYF; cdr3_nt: TGCGCCAGCAGTGGGGGACAGGGGTTCGAGCAGTACTTC
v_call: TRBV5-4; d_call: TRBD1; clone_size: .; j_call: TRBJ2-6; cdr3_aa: CASSLGAGGASGANVLTF; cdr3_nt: TGTGCCAGCAGCTTGGGTGCAGGGGGCGCATCTGGGGCCAACGTCCTGACTTTC